These 18 T cell receptor beta chains came from one sample sequenced in a study of cytomegalovirus exposure and HLA in healthy donors. Measured with immunoSEQ multiplex PCR; TCRdb has only the in-frame clones, and not every one. The sample records 130,000 or so clones, 85% to 90% being singletons. The specimen sequenced was PBMCs. These receptors all stem from a woman between 18 and 29 years old in good health and CMV-seropositive.

This chain connects TRBV7-9 to TRBJ2-1; 8 nucleotides align to TRBD2. V lost 9 bases to trimming and J lost 1 base; unmatched junction nucleotides: 8. The CDR3 has 15 amino acids. Germline assignment: CDR1 SEHNR and CDR2 FQNEAQ (reference sequence). In DNA, the CDR3 is TGTGCCAGTATACCCGGCGGGGGGTCCTACAATGAGCAGTTCTTC. The encoded protein is CASIPGGGSYNEQFF.

The chain carries TRBV10-3 and TRBJ2-2; 8 bases are a match to TRBD2. The germline V gene has CDR1 ENHRY and CDR2 SYGVKD. The J segment lost 6 bases and the V segment lost 10 bases, leaving 10 bases of the junction unmatched. The CDR3 covers 14 residues. CDR3 DNA: TGTGCCACTGAGACTAGCGTCGCCCCCGGGGAGCTGTTTTTT. Protein: CATETSVAPGELFF.

The chain uses TRBV6-1 and TRBJ1-2; D is ambiguous. This CDR3 comprises 13 residues. Germline V gene sequence: CDR1 MNHNS, CDR2 SASEGT. The V end lost 0 bases, the J end lost 8 bases, and 10 bases lay between the germline ends. CDR3 bases: TGTGCCAGCAGTGAAGCGAGTGGGCAGGGCTACACCTTC. Its translation is CASSEASGQGYTF.

The chain carries TRBV28 and TRBJ2-7; tentative D call: TRBD2 (5 bases). The CDR3 is 14 amino acids. Trimming removed 7 bases at V and 3 bases at J, with 16 bases between. The germline CDR1 and CDR2 sequences are MDHEN and SYDVKM. The CDR3 here is CASTSIGEIYEQYF. The CDR3 DNA follows: TGTGCCAGCACCTCAATCGGGGAAATCTACGAGCAGTACTTC.

This chain links TRBV25-1 with TRBJ2-5, with D unclear. The V end lost 4 bases, the J end lost 2 bases, and 2 bases lay between the germline ends. Germline CDR1 MGHDK, CDR2 SYGVNS. The length of the CDR3 is 11 residues. CDR3 protein: CASSAQETQYF. CDR3 in DNA: TGTGCCAGCAGTGCGCAAGAGACCCAGTACTTC.

The chain links TRBV28 to TRBJ1-2; D gene ambiguous. Germline assignment: CDR1 MDHEN and CDR2 SYDVKM. This CDR3 spans 13 amino acids. V was cut by 3 bases and J by 3 bases, with 8 bases left in between. In DNA, the CDR3 is TGTGCCAGCAGTTTGGGGAGCGACTATGGCTACACCTTC. This encodes CASSLGSDYGYTF.

This sequence joins TRBV4-2 and TRBJ2-5; 10 positions agree with TRBD2. Germline CDR1 reads LGHNA; CDR2 reads YNFKEQ. This CDR3 contains 16 residues. Unmatched junction bases numbered 7, after V lost 1 base and J lost 5 bases. CDR3 bases: TGTGCCAGCAGCCAAGTACCAGCGGGGGGGGTGGAGACCCAGTACTTC. It is translated as CASSQVPAGGVETQYF.

This chain uses TRBV27 with TRBJ2-7; 10 positions match TRBD1. The CDR3 consists of 15 residues. Germline V lookup: CDR1 MNHEY, CDR2 SMNVEV (reference sequence). J was trimmed by 5 bases and V by 5 bases; bases with no gene match: 9. For the CDR3, the DNA is TGTGCCAGCAGTACCAGGACAGGGGGTAGCCACGAGCAGTACTTC. Encoded protein: CASSTRTGGSHEQYF.

The CDR3 nucleotides read TGTGCCAGTAGTATTTTTTGGCCCTCAACTAATGAAAAACTGTTTTTT. Protein: CASSIFWPSTNEKLFF. J is TRBJ1-4 and V is TRBV19, with D hard to call. CDR1 and CDR2 from the germline V gene are LNHDA and SQIVND (reference sequence). The V gene lost 3 bases and the J gene lost 0 bases, with 11 bases spanning the gap. The CDR3 has 16 residues.

The CDR3 region has the DNA TGTGCCAGCAGTCTCATAGGAGGTGGCTACACCTTC. Its translation is CASSLIGGGYTF. V is TRBV28 and J is TRBJ1-2; D unclear. Trimming removed 5 bases from V and 7 bases from J, with 11 bases in between. The CDR3 has 12 residues. Per germline, CDR1 MDHEN and CDR2 SYDVKM.

The gene calls are TRBV4-1 and TRBJ2-2, with D possibly TRBD1 on 6 matching bases. Trimming removed 4 bases at V and 6 bases at J, with 15 bases between. Germline V gene lookup returns CDR1 MGHRA and CDR2 YSYEKL. The CDR3 covers 15 residues. CDR3 DNA sequence: TGCGCCAGCAGCCTCCCCGACAGGCTGGCCGGGGAGCTGTTTTTT. Protein product: CASSLPDRLAGELFF.

The chain uses TRBV28 and TRBJ2-6; 7 nucleotides align to TRBD1. Germline lookup yields CDR1 MDHEN and CDR2 SYDVKM. This CDR3 spans 15 amino acids. Trimming removed 7 bases from V and 4 bases from J; junction bases left unmatched: 7. CDR3: CASTPQGQGANVLTF. In DNA form, the CDR3 reads TGTGCCAGCACTCCTCAGGGACAGGGGGCCAACGTCCTGACTTTC. Combining the CDR3 with reference TRBV28 and TRBJ2-6 gives the whole variable domain DVKVTQSSRYLVKRTGEKVFLECVQDMDHENMFWYRQDPGLGLRLIYFSYDVKMKEKGDIPEGYSVSREKKERFSLILESASTNQTSMYLCASTPQGQGANVLTFGAGSRLTVL.

This clone was seen only a few times. The chain uses TRBV2 and TRBJ2-5; TRBD2 matches 11 bases. V gave up 5 bases and J gave up 4 bases; unmatched junction bases: 6. This CDR3 region has 15 residues. Per germline, CDR1 SNHLY and CDR2 FYNNEI. CDR3 region: CASSSSGGRGETQYF. In DNA form, the CDR3 reads TGTGCCAGCAGTTCTAGCGGGGGGCGCGGAGAGACCCAGTACTTC.

Concerning this clone itself: The junction departs from germline at one end; a sequencing error may be responsible. The chain is built from TRBV7-6 and TRBJ2-7; no clear D gene. Germline V gene data show CDR1 as SGHVS and CDR2 as FNYEAQ. The CDR3 loop spans 12 amino acids. The CDR3, as DNA: TGTGCCAGCAGCTTTGTTCGCGGCCTTCCGAACTTC. It yields the protein CASSFVRGLPNF.

The rearrangement uses TRBV27 and TRBJ1-6, with 10 positions matching TRBD1. V dropped 1 base and J dropped 6; count of bases not matched to a gene: 3. The CDR3 spans 16 residues. Germline lookup yields CDR1 MNHEY and CDR2 SMNVEV (reference sequence). The CDR3 protein is CASSLWGDRGNSPLHF. The CDR3 region has the DNA TGTGCCAGCAGTTTATGGGGGGACAGGGGTAATTCACCCCTCCACTTT.

The rearrangement uses TRBV7-3 and TRBJ2-1; 8 bases align to TRBD1. J was trimmed by 6 bases and V by 3 bases; bases with no gene match: 4. CDR1 and CDR2 from the germline V gene are SGHTA and FQGTGA. CDR3 length: 14 residues. DNA for the CDR3: TGTGCCAGCAGCTTGCAGGGGGCAGGCAATGAGCAGTTCTTC. Its translation: CASSLQGAGNEQFF.

V and J are TRBV19 and TRBJ2-7; 7 bases agree with TRBD1. CDR3 length: 15 amino acids. Trimming cost V 4 bases and J 3 bases; bases outside gene matches: 9. Germline-derived CDR1 and CDR2 are LNHDA and SQIVND (reference sequence). The CDR3 nucleotides are TGTGCCAGTAGTAACGACCGGGACAGCAGCTACGAGCAGTACTTC. It specifies CASSNDRDSSYEQYF.

The CDR3 DNA sequence: TGCAGCGTTGGAGCCATCCCCACCTTC. This sequence encodes CSVGAIPTF. V and J are TRBV29-1 and TRBJ1-2; D unresolved. Germline V gene data show CDR1 as SQVTM and CDR2 as ANQGSEA. CDR3 length equals 9 residues. Trimming removed 4 bases at V and 13 bases at J, with 10 bases between.